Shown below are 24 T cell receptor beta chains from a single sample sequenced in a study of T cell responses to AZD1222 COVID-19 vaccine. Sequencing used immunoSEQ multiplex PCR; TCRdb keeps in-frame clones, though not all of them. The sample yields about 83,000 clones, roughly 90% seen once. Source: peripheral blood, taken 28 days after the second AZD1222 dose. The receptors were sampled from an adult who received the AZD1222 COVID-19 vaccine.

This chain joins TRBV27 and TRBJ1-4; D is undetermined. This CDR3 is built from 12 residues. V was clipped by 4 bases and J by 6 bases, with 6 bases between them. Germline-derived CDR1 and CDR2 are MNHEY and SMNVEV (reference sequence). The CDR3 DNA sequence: TGTGCCAGCAGTTCATTAGATGAAAAACTGTTTTTT. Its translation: CASSSLDEKLFF.

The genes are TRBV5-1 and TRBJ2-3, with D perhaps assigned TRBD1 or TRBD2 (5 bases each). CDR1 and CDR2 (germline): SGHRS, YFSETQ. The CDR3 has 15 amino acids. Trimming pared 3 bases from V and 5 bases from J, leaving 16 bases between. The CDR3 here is CASSSREADRDTQYF. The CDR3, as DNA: TGCGCCAGCAGCTCCCGGGAAGCCGACAGAGATACGCAGTATTTT.

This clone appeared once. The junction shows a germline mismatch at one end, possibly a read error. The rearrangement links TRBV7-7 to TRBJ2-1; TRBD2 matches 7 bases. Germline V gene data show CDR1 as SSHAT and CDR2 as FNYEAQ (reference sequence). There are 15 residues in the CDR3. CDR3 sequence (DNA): TGTGCTAGCAGCTTACTAGCTGGGGGAGGGAATGAGCAGTTCTTC. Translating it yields CASSLLAGGGNEQFF.

Here the CDR3 DNA reads TGTGCCAGCAGTTACTCGAACAGGGCGATGAACTACGAGCAGTACTTC. Protein sequence: CASSYSNRAMNYEQYF. This rearrangement joins TRBV6-6 to TRBJ2-7, with D possibly TRBD1 on 6 matching bases. Germline V CDR1 and CDR2: MNHNY, SVGAGI (reference sequence). Trimming left V 0 bases short and J 3 bases short, with 15 bases between. The length of the CDR3 is 16 residues.

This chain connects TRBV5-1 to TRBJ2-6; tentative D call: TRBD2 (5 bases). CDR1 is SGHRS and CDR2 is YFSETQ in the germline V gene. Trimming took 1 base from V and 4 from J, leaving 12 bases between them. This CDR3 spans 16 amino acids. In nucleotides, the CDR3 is TGCGCCAGCAGCTTGACTGAGGGCGGCGGGGCCAACGTCCTGACTTTC. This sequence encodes CASSLTEGGGANVLTF.

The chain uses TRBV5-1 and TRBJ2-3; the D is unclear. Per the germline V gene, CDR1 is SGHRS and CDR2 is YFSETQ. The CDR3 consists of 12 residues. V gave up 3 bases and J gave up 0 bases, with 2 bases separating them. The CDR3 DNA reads TGCGCCAGCAGCTCAAGCACAGATACGCAGTATTTT. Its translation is CASSSSTDTQYF.

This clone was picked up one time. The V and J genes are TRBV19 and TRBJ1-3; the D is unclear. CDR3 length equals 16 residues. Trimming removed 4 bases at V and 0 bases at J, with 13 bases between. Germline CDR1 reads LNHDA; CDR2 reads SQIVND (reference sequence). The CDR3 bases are TGTGCCAGTAGTACCCTGCGACTGGACTCTGGAAACACCATATATTTT. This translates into CASSTLRLDSGNTIYF.

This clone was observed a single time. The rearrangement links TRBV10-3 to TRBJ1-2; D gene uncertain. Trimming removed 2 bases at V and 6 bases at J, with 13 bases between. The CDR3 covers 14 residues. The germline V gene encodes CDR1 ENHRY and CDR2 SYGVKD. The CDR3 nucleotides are TGTGCCATCAGTGAGGCCAGGTGGGCTCATGGCTACACCTTC. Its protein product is CAISEARWAHGYTF.

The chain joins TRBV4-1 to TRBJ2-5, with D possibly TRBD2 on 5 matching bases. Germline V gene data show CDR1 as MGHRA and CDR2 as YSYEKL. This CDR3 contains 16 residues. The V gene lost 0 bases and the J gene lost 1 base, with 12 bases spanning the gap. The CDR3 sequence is CASSQDYRRSQETQYF. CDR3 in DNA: TGCGCCAGCAGCCAAGATTATAGGAGGTCCCAAGAGACCCAGTACTTC.

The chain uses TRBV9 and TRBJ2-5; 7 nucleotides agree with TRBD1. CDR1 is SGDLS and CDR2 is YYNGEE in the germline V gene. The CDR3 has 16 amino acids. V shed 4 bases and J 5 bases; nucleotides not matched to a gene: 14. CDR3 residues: CASSRQGNMLRETQYF. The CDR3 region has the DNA TGTGCCAGCAGCAGACAGGGTAATATGTTAAGGGAGACCCAGTACTTC.

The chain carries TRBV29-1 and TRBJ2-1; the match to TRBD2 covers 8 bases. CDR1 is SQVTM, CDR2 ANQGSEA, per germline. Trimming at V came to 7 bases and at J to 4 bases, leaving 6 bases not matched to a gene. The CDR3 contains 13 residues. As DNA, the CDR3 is TGCAGCGCAACTAGCGGCGGATACAATGAGCAGTTCTTC. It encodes CSATSGGYNEQFF.

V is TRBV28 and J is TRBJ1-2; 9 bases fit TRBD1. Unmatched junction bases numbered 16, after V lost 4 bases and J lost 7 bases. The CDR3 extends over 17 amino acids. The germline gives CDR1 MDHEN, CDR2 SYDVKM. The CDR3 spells CASSYSSRDRALGGYTF. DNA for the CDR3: TGTGCCAGCAGTTATTCTAGCCGGGACAGGGCTCTGGGTGGCTACACCTTC.

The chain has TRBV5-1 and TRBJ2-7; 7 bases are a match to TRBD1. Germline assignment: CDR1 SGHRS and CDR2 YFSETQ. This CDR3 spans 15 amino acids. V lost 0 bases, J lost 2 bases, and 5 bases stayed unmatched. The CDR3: CASSLAGQAAYEQYF. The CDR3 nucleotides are TGCGCCAGCAGCTTGGCCGGACAGGCCGCCTACGAGCAGTACTTC. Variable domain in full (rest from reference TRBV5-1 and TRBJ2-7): KAGVTQTPRYLIKTRGQQVTLSCSPISGHRSVSWYQQTPGQGLQFLFEYFSETQRNKGNFPGRFSGRQFSNSRSEMNVSTLELGDSALYLCASSLAGQAAYEQYFGPGTRLTVT.

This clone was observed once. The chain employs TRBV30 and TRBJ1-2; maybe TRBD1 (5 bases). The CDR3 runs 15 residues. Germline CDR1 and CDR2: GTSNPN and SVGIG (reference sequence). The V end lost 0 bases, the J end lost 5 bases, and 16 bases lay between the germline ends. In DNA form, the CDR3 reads TGTGCCTGGAGTGTAGAGAGAACAGGTTCATATGGCTACACCTTC. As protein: CAWSVERTGSYGYTF.

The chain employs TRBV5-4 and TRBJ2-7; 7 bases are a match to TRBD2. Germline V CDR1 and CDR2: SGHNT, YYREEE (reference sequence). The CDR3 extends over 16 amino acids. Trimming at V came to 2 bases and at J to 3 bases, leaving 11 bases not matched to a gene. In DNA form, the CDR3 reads TGTGCCAGCAGCTTCTACCTCTCTAGCGGTGACTACGAGCAGTACTTC. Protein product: CASSFYLSSGDYEQYF.

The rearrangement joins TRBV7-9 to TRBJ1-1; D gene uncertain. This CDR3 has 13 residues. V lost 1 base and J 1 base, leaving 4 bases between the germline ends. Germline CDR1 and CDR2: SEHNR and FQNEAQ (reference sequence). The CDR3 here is CASSLETNTEAFF. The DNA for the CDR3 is TGTGCCAGCAGCTTAGAGACGAACACTGAAGCTTTCTTT.

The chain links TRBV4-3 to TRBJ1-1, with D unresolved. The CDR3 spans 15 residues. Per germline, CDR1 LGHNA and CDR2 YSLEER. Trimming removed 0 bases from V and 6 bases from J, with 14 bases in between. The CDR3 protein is CASSQEWQGSAEAFF. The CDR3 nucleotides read TGCGCCAGCAGCCAAGAGTGGCAAGGGAGCGCTGAAGCTTTCTTT.

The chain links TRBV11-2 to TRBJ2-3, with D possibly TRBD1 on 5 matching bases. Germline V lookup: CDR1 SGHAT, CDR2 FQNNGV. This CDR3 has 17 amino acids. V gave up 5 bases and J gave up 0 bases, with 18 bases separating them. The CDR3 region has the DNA TGTGCCAGCAGCGTATGGAGCAGGGCTATTAGCACAGATACGCAGTATTTT. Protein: CASSVWSRAISTDTQYF.

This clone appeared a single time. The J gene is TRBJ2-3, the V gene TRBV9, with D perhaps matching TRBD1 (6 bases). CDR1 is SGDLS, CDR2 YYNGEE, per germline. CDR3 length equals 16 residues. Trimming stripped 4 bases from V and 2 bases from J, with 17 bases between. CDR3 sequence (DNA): TGTGCCAGCAGCCCCCAAACAGGGTTCCCCACAGATACGCAGTATTTT. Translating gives CASSPQTGFPTDTQYF.

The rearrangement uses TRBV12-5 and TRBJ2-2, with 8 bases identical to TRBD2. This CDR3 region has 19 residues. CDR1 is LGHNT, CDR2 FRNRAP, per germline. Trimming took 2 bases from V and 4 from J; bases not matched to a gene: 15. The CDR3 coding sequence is TGTGCTAGTGGTTTGCGGGGGGTTCTCGGGACTAGTCGCACCGGGGAGCTGTTTTTT. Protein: CASGLRGVLGTSRTGELFF.

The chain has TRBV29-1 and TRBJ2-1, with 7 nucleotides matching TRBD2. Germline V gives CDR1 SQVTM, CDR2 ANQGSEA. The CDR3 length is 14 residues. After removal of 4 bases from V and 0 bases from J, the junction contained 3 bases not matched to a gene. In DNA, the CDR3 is TGCAGCGTTGGGCTAGCGGACTCCTACAATGAGCAGTTCTTC. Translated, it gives CSVGLADSYNEQFF.

Written as DNA, the CDR3 is TGCGCCAGCAGCCCCCAGCCGGGAAGGAATGAGCAGTTCTTC. This sequence encodes CASSPQPGRNEQFF. The rearrangement joins TRBV5-1 to TRBJ2-1, with a possible D match to TRBD2 (5 bases). This CDR3 has 14 amino acids. Germline V gives CDR1 SGHRS, CDR2 YFSETQ. V was trimmed by 4 bases and J by 7 bases, leaving 15 bases between them.

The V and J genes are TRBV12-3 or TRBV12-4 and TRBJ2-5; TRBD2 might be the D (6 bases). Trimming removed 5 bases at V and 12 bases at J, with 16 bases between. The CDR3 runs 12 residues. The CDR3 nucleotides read TGTGCCAGCAGTCACTCCGGGGGTTACGAGTACTTC. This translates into CASSHSGGYEYF.

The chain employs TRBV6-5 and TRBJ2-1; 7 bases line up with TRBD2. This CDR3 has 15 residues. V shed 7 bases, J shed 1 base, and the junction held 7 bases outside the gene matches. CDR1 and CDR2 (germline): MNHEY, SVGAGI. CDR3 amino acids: CASTETSPSYNEQFF. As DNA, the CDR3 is TGTGCCAGCACCGAGACTAGCCCATCCTACAATGAGCAGTTCTTC.